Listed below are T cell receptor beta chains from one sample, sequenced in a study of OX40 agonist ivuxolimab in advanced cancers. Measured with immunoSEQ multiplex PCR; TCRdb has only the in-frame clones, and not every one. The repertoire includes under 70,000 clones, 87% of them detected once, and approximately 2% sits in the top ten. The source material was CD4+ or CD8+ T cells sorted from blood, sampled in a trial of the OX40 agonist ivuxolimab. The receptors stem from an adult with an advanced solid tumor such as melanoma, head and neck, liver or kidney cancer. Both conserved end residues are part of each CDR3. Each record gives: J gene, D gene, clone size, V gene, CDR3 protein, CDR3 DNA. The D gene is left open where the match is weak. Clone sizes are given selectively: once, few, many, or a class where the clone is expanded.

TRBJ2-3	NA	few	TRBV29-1	CSGGAGPSTDTQYF	TGCAGCGGGGGGGCGGGGCCCAGCACAGATACGCAGTATTTT
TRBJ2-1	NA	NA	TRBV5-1	CASSLGRGDEQFF	TGCGCCAGCAGCCTGGGCCGGGGCGATGAGCAGTTCTTC
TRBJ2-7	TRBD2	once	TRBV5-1	CASSQGLAGGAYEQYF	TGCGCCAGCAGCCAGGGACTAGCGGGAGGAGCCTACGAGCAGTACTTC
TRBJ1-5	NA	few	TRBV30	CALGQSRMAISNQPQHF	TGTGCCTTAGGACAGTCGCGGATGGCTATTAGCAATCAGCCCCAGCATTTT
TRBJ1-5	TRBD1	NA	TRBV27	CASRDRERGQPQHF	TGTGCCAGTAGGGACAGGGAGAGAGGCCAGCCCCAGCATTTT
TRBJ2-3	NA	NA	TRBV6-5	CASSYQGSSETQYF	TGTGCCAGCAGTTACCAGGGCTCCTCGGAGACGCAGTATTTT
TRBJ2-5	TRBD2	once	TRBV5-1	CASSPNPGTSGRYF	TGCGCCAGCAGCCCAAACCCCGGGACTAGCGGGCGATACTTC
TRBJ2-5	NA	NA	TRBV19	CASSIMRSDQETQYF	TGTGCCAGTAGTATAATGAGGTCAGACCAAGAGACCCAGTACTTC
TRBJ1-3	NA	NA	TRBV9	CASSAAGHPSSGNTIYF	TGTGCCAGCAGCGCCGCAGGACATCCGAGCTCTGGAAACACCATATATTTT
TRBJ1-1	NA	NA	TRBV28	CASTFGWTENTEAFF	TGTGCCAGCACATTTGGGTGGACAGAGAACACTGAAGCTTTCTTT
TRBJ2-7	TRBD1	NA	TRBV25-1	CASRQGTVYEQYF	TGTGCCAGCAGACAAGGGACAGTCTACGAGCAGTACTTC
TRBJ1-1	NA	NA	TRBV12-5	CASGFGGNTEAFF	TGTGCTAGTGGTTTTGGAGGGAACACTGAAGCTTTCTTT
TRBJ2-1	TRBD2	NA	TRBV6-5	CASSTSGEQFF	TGTGCCAGCAGTACTAGCGGTGAGCAGTTCTTC
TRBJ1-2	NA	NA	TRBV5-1	CASSPGTPGMAGGYTF	TGCGCCAGCAGCCCAGGGACACCAGGTATGGCAGGCGGCTACACCTTC
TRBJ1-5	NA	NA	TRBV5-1	CASSLLRNDFLPGPQHF	TGCGCCAGCAGCTTGCTGCGTAACGACTTCCTCCCAGGGCCCCAGCATTTT
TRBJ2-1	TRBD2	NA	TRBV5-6	CASSLTLAGGGPYNEQFF	TGTGCCAGCAGCTTAACCCTAGCGGGAGGAGGCCCCTACAATGAGCAGTTCTTC
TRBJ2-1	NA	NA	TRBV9	CASSATGSSYNEQFF	TGTGCCAGCAGCGCAACCGGTAGCTCCTACAATGAGCAGTTCTTC
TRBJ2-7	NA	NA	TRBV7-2	CASSLLGRDLDEQYF	TGTGCCAGCAGCTTACTCGGCAGGGATCTGGATGAGCAGTACTTC
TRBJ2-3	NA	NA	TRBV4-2	CASSQFLDGGDGTQYF	TGTGCCAGCAGCCAATTTTTAGACGGAGGGGACGGTACGCAGTATTTT
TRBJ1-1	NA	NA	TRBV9	CAGTGNTEAFF	TGTGCGGGAACGGGGAACACTGAAGCTTTCTTT
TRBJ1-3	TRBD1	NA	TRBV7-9	CASSSALGTGPSGNTIYF	TGTGCCAGCAGCTCCGCGTTGGGGACAGGTCCCTCTGGAAACACCATATATTTT
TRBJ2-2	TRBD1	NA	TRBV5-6	CASSGDRGLAGELFF	TGTGCCAGCAGCGGGGACAGGGGGCTCGCCGGGGAGCTGTTTTTT
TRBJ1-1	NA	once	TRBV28	CASSLRNTEAFF	TGTGCCAGCAGTTTGAGGAACACTGAAGCTTTCTTT
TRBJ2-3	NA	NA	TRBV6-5	CASSRDRSADTQYF	TGTGCCAGCAGCCGGGATCGCTCCGCAGATACGCAGTATTTT
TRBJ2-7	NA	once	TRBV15	CATSTNHRRDRVSYEQYF	TGTGCCACCAGCACAAACCATCGACGGGACCGGGTCTCCTACGAGCAGTACTTC
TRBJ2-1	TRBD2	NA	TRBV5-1	CASSLALAGYNEQFF	TGCGCCAGCAGCTTGGCTCTAGCGGGGTACAATGAGCAGTTCTTC
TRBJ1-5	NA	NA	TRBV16	CASSQSGQSNQPQHF	TGTGCCAGCAGCCAATCGGGGCAGTCCAATCAGCCCCAGCATTTT
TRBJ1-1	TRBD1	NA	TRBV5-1	CASSRDSQNTEAFF	TGCGCCAGCAGCCGGGACAGTCAGAACACTGAAGCTTTCTTT
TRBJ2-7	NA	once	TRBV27	CASSFTGRASRSYEQYF	TGTGCCAGCAGTTTTACCGGACGAGCCAGCCGCTCCTACGAGCAGTACTTC
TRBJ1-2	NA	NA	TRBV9	CASSVQGSYGYTF	TGTGCCAGCAGCGTACAAGGGTCCTATGGCTACACCTTC
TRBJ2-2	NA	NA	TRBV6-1	CASSVEGGSRTGELFF	TGTGCCAGCAGTGTAGAAGGTGGGAGTCGGACCGGGGAGCTGTTTTTT
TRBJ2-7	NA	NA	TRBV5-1	CASSLKEAGAYEQYF	TGCGCCAGCAGCTTGAAAGAAGCAGGGGCCTACGAGCAGTACTTC
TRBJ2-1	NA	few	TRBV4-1	CASSRPGTVGNEQFF	TGCGCCAGCAGCCGACCCGGGACGGTGGGCAATGAGCAGTTCTTC
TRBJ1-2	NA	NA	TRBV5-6	CASSTPAGADGYTF	TGTGCCAGCAGCACCCCGGCCGGGGCGGATGGCTACACCTTC
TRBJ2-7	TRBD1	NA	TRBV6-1	CASTGQVYEQYF	TGTGCCAGCACGGGACAGGTATACGAGCAGTACTTC
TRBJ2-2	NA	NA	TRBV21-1	CASSPTANTGELFF	TGTGCCAGCAGCCCGACAGCGAACACCGGGGAGCTGTTTTTT
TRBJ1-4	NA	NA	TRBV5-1	CASSSGGATNEKLFF	TGCGCCAGCAGCTCCGGCGGCGCAACTAATGAAAAACTGTTTTTT
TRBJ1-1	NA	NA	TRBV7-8	CASSLQGNTEAFF	TGTGCCAGCAGCCTACAGGGGAACACTGAAGCTTTCTTT
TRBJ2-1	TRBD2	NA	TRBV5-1	CASSLVGGGSYNEQFF	TGCGCCAGCAGCTTGGTCGGCGGGGGGTCCTACAATGAGCAGTTCTTC
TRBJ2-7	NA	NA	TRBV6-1	CASSEVRAGNYEQYF	TGTGCCAGCAGTGAAGTAAGGGCAGGGAACTACGAGCAGTACTTC
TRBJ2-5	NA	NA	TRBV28	CASMGGQQETQYF	TGTGCCAGCATGGGAGGCCAGCAAGAGACCCAGTACTTC
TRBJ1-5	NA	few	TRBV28	CASSLWIGTNSNQPQHF	TGTGCCAGCAGTTTATGGATCGGGACAAATAGCAATCAGCCCCAGCATTTT
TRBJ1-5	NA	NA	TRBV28	CASSLGPNQPQHF	TGTGCCAGCAGTTTAGGCCCTAATCAGCCCCAGCATTTT
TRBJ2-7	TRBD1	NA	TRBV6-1	CASRKQGAAYEQYF	TGTGCCAGCAGGAAACAGGGGGCCGCCTACGAGCAGTACTTC
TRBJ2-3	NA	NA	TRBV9	CASSVVAGTGTDTQYF	TGTGCCAGCAGCGTAGTGGCAGGGACGGGCACAGATACGCAGTATTTT